This record looks at one T cell receptor (beta chain) sequence and its context. This clone's antigen is unknown. There are no base qualities to consult, and no much larger clone falls within one base. The data are from a study of beta chain features in type 1 diabetes (dated by TCRdb to the late 2010s). Regarding the complete study: No differences in mean age, gender distribution, total cell number or subset yield were found between patients and healthy donors. A total of 85 million to 110 million sorted cells were examined across all samples, and RNA yield correlated strongly with the number of cells per subset. The study compared the TCRB repertoires of sorted circulating CD4+ T cell subsets in recently diagnosed type 1 diabetes patients with those in matched healthy donors. Whereas all 28 donors provided naive and central memory subsets, regulatory and stem cell-like memory subsets were isolated from just 8 patients and about eight healthy donors. Overall study outcomes, separate from this receptor: Naive, central memory and regulatory TCRB repertoires appeared more similar among patients than among healthy donors. At VDJ recombination sites, type 1 diabetes patients had fewer insertions and more deleted nucleotides, which implies abnormalities in thymic rearrangement. Because the HLA sub-analyses included only small numbers of individuals, any influence of HLA type on TCRB rearrangement was left unresolved. Because cDNA was sequenced instead of genomic DNA, activated cells with high expression could be over-represented, although the groups did not differ in activation or CD3 levels. Shorter templates might be favored by PCR, yet because patient and control samples were amplified and corrected together, any such skew would affect both groups equally. In all four CD4+ subsets, TCRB CDR3 length was moderately but significantly shorter in type 1 diabetes patients.

The entire isolated RNA was reverse transcribed using the High Capacity cDNA Reverse Transcription Kit, and thus expressed TCRB transcripts were sequenced. Deep immunoSEQ sequencing was applied to naive, central memory and regulatory T cell samples, giving an average of roughly 3.3 million total reads per sample. Sorted cells were lysed in RLT buffer, and RNA was extracted using DNase-treated RNeasy Micro or Mini kits according to cell number. Each cell subset was processed separately to prevent cross-contamination, with patient and healthy donor samples processed together. The immunoSEQ multiplex PCR was used to amplify TCRB sequences from cDNA, yielding 87-bp fragments that span the CDR3 region. The amplicons were sequenced using the Illumina HiSeq platform. As for the original processing: PCR bias was corrected computationally using synthetic template baselines, and reads within Hamming distance 2 were collapsed, with unmergeable singletons discarded. Reads were aligned to IMGT to assign V, D and J genes, CDR3 length, and insertions or deletions at six rearrangement sites. Within each subset, clonotype counts were normalized to the number of sorted cells before true diversity and Gini coefficients were calculated with the tcR R package. The overlap coefficient, calculated on TCRB nucleotide sequences, was used to measure repertoire sharing. As a proxy for the pre-selection repertoire, out-of-frame TCRB sequences from naive cells were analyzed. Sourced from immuneACCESS, this table was stored by TCRdb with only in-frame sequences that have V and J called. A share of the clones is absent; for the studies checked, an unresolved V gene accounts for under half, and the remainder has no known explanation. The V and J calls and clone size were taken over from that table, and D and trimming were inferred from the DNA. For this sample the table gives about 360,000 clones, of which 10% to 15% were detected only once. Less than 0.02% of the sample is in the top ten clones.

A single peripheral blood draw of 90 to 150 mL on average was collected from each donor into heparinised tubes. A BD FACSAria II was used to sort naive, central memory, regulatory and stem cell-like memory CD4+ T cells with a panel that included CD45RO, CCR7, CD25, CD127, CD95 and CD27. Every sorted population had a purity above 98%. PBMCs were separated immediately by Lymphoprep density gradient centrifugation and were stained directly, without being cultured. So that batch effects would be minimized, each experiment stained and sorted samples in pairs, pairing one healthy donor with one patient. From a lookup of the germline V gene, CDR1 and CDR2 are MNHEY and SVGAGI. Germline trimming: 2 bases from V, 7 bases from J; junction bases outside gene matches: 2. The CDR3 numbers 14 residues from cysteine through phenylalanine. Only the CDR3 portion is preserved as DNA: 42 bases, with reading frame beginning at the first base.

The sample consisted of naive CD4+ T cells from blood. What the cell subset or site label conveys for this sample: true naive CD4+ T cells. The chain is assembled from TRBV6-5 and TRBJ1-6; 7 central nucleotides agree with TRBD1. The TCR sequence derives from a man aged 18 to 35 in good health. The DNA is as follows: TGTGCCAGCAGTTACGCCAGGGGGAATTCACCCCTCCACTTT. Its protein reads: CASSYARGNSPLHF.